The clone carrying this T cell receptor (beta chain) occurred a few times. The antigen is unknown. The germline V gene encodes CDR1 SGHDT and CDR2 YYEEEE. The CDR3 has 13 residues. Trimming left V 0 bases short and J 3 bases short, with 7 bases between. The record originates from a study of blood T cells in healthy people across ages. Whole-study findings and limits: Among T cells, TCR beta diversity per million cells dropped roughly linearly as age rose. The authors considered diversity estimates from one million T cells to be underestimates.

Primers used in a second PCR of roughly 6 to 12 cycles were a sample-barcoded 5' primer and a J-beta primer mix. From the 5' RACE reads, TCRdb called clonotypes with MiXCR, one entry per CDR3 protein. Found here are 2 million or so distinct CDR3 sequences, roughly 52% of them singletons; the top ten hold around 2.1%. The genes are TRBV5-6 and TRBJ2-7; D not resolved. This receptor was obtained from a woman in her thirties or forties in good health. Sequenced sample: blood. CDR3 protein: CASSLGSNYEQYF. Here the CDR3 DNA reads TGTGCCAGCAGCTTGGGTTCGAACTACGAGCAGTACTTC. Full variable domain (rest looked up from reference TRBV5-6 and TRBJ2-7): DAGVTQSPTHLIKTRGQQVTLRCSPKSGHDTVSWYQQALGQGPQFIFQYYEEEERQRGNFPDRFSGHQFPNYSSELNVNALLLGDSALYLCASSLGSNYEQYFGPGTRLTVT.